This entry lists 31 T cell receptor beta chains sequenced from one sample in a study of cytomegalovirus exposure and HLA in healthy donors. PCR amplification relied on 60 Vbeta primers (plus 13 Jbeta primers). Method: immunoSEQ multiplex PCR; TCRdb's copy keeps in-frame clones and lacks some. The repertoire holds under 200,000 clones, with roughly four fifths as singletons. The sequenced sample was PBMCs. The receptors derive from a girl aged 2-15 years in good health and CMV-seropositive.

This clone was recorded once. The chain links TRBV7-9 to TRBJ2-7; 12 bases are a match to TRBD2. J was trimmed by 3 bases and V by 1 base; bases with no gene match: 13. The CDR3 is 19 amino acids. Per germline, CDR1 SEHNR and CDR2 FQNEAQ (reference sequence). In DNA, the CDR3 is TGTGCCAGCAGCTTAGTTGCCGGGCCCCTAGCGGGAGGGTACTACGAGCAGTACTTC. The encoded protein is CASSLVAGPLAGGYYEQYF.

This chain connects TRBV30 to TRBJ2-6; 8 positions match TRBD1. CDR3 length: 14 amino acids. Germline V CDR1 and CDR2: GTSNPN, SVGIG (reference sequence). V was clipped by 5 bases and J by 3 bases; unmatched bases: 3. CDR3 in amino acids: CAWETGVGANVLTF. For the CDR3, the DNA is TGTGCCTGGGAGACAGGGGTTGGGGCCAACGTCCTGACTTTC.

V is TRBV5-1 and J is TRBJ1-1, with 8 bases identical to TRBD1. In germline, CDR1 is SGHRS, CDR2 YFSETQ. After removal of 3 bases from V and 3 bases from J, the junction contained 7 bases not matched to a gene. The CDR3 has 15 residues. CDR3 loop: CASSSETGDDTEAFF. For the CDR3, the DNA is TGCGCCAGCAGCTCTGAGACAGGGGACGACACTGAAGCTTTCTTT.

This clone was picked up a small number of times. This rearrangement joins TRBV7-9 to TRBJ1-3; D remains ambiguous. V was shortened by 5 bases and J by 0 bases, with 11 bases between the two germline ends. Per the germline V gene, CDR1 is SEHNR and CDR2 is FQNEAQ (reference sequence). There are 15 residues in the CDR3. CDR3 in amino acids: CASSPDAVSGNTIYF. Written as DNA, the CDR3 is TGTGCCAGCAGCCCTGACGCGGTCTCTGGAAACACCATATATTTT.

J is TRBJ1-5 and V is TRBV2; maybe TRBD1 (6 bases). V lost 7 bases to trimming and J lost 4 bases, with 14 bases between them. The CDR3 runs to 14 residues. Germline lookup yields CDR1 SNHLY and CDR2 FYNNEI. CDR3 in amino acids: CASKGDTENQPQHF. CDR3 bases: TGTGCCAGCAAGGGGGACACGGAGAATCAGCCCCAGCATTTT.

This clone is a singleton in its sample. The genes are TRBV19 and TRBJ2-2; D is unclear. This CDR3 has 14 residues. Germline V gene data show CDR1 as LNHDA and CDR2 as SQIVND (reference sequence). The germline V and J ends were trimmed by 3 bases and 2 bases, with 7 bases remaining between them. The CDR3 here is CASSMAINTGELFF. The CDR3 nucleotides read TGTGCCAGTAGTATGGCAATAAACACCGGGGAGCTGTTTTTT.

The J gene is TRBJ1-2, the V gene TRBV5-8; D not certain. CDR3 size: 14 residues. V lost 4 bases to trimming and J lost 3 bases, with 13 bases between them. The V gene's germline CDR1 is SGHTS and CDR2 YDEGEE. CDR3 region: CASSRSKLHYGYTF. The CDR3 coding sequence is TGTGCCAGCAGCCGATCCAAGCTCCACTATGGCTACACCTTC.

This chain connects TRBV29-1 to TRBJ2-5; tentative D call: TRBD2 (8 bases). The CDR3 runs 15 residues. Germline V lookup: CDR1 SQVTM, CDR2 ANQGSEA. V shed 5 bases and J shed 5 bases, with 21 bases lying between them. The CDR3 loop reads CSVSGSSLRGETQYF. The CDR3, as DNA: TGCAGCGTTAGCGGGAGCAGTCTCAGGGGGGAGACCCAGTACTTC.

The rearrangement links TRBV5-1 to TRBJ2-3; TRBD2 matches at 8 bases. Germline CDR1 and CDR2: SGHRS and YFSETQ. The CDR3 contains 15 residues. V was clipped by 0 bases and J by 11 bases; unmatched bases: 11. As DNA, the CDR3 is TGCGCCAGCAGCTTGGAGTCAATCACTAGCGGCGTGCAGTATTTT. Translation gives CASSLESITSGVQYF. Drawing the rest from reference TRBV5-1 and TRBJ2-3, the complete variable domain is KAGVTQTPRYLIKTRGQQVTLSCSPISGHRSVSWYQQTPGQGLQFLFEYFSETQRNKGNFPGRFSGRQFSNSRSEMNVSTLELGDSALYLCASSLESITSGVQYFGPGTRLTVL.

J is TRBJ2-5 and V is TRBV21-1; the table's D gene call, TRBD2, was not cross checked with the DNA. TRBV21-1 is marked as a pseudogene. The CDR3 consists of 13 residues. The CDR3 reads CASSKAAGETQYF. As DNA, the CDR3 is TGTGCCAGCAGCAAGGCAGCGGGAGAGACCCAGTACTTC.

This rearrangement joins TRBV29-1 to TRBJ2-1; D is undetermined. CDR1 and CDR2 from the germline V gene are SQVTM and ANQGSEA. V lost 4 bases and J 3 bases, leaving 7 bases between the germline ends. The CDR3 has 12 residues. The CDR3 sequence is CSVGHNYNEQFF. As DNA, the CDR3 is TGCAGCGTTGGTCACAACTACAATGAGCAGTTCTTC.

The chain joins TRBV9 to TRBJ1-3; D gene ambiguous. Per the germline V gene, CDR1 is SGDLS and CDR2 is YYNGEE. V lost 2 bases and J lost 0, with 3 bases in between. The CDR3 has 13 amino acids. The CDR3 loop is CASSVSSGNTIYF. In DNA form, the CDR3 reads TGTGCCAGCAGCGTCAGCTCTGGAAACACCATATATTTT.

This clone was observed a single time. The V and J genes are TRBV27 and TRBJ1-5, with 10 bases aligning to TRBD1. Germline CDR1 MNHEY, CDR2 SMNVEV (reference sequence). The ends lost 4 bases at V and 5 bases at J; junction bases unmatched: 2. The CDR3 length is 14 residues. In DNA form, the CDR3 reads TGTGCCAGCAGTTGGGACAGGGGATATCAGCCCCAGCATTTT. Its protein is CASSWDRGYQPQHF.

V usage is TRBV5-6 and J usage is TRBJ1-2, with D unresolved. V was shortened by 4 bases and J by 4 bases, with 11 bases between the two germline ends. Germline CDR1 and CDR2: SGHDT and YYEEEE. This CDR3 is 13 amino acids long. The chain's CDR3 is CASSPNSIYGYTF. CDR3 nucleotides: TGTGCCAGCAGCCCTAATTCTATCTATGGCTACACCTTC.

This chain joins TRBV28 and TRBJ1-3; no clear D. V was shortened by 5 bases and J by 2 bases, with 4 bases between the two germline ends. Germline assignment: CDR1 MDHEN and CDR2 SYDVKM. The CDR3 has 12 amino acids. For the CDR3, the DNA is TGTGCCAGCAGTCACACTGGAAACACCATATATTTT. This gives the protein CASSHTGNTIYF.

A note on this clone: Other nucleotide sequences in the sample specify the same CDR3. The rearrangement uses TRBV5-1 and TRBJ2-5; D perhaps matches TRBD2 (6 bases). Germline assignment: CDR1 SGHRS and CDR2 YFSETQ. This CDR3 contains 14 residues. Trimming stripped 3 bases from V and 4 bases from J, with 13 bases between. The CDR3 DNA is TGCGCCAGCAGCTCGCGGGGCCGGGGAGAGACCCAGTACTTC. Translated, it gives CASSSRGRGETQYF.

The chain uses TRBV7-9 and TRBJ1-2; D is unresolved. V was trimmed by 1 base and J by 3 bases, leaving 12 bases between them. The germline CDR1 and CDR2 sequences are SEHNR and FQNEAQ (reference sequence). This CDR3 contains 15 residues. Written as DNA, the CDR3 is TGTGCCAGCAGCTTAGAAGGTCCCCGGGACTATGGCTACACCTTC. Encoded protein: CASSLEGPRDYGYTF.

This chain links TRBV5-1 with TRBJ1-4, with 10 bases that match TRBD1. CDR1 and CDR2 from the germline V gene are SGHRS and YFSETQ. This CDR3 has 16 amino acids. After removal of 3 bases from V and 3 bases from J, the junction contained 5 bases not matched to a gene. CDR3 sequence reads: CASSSGDRGSNEKLFF. The CDR3 DNA is TGCGCCAGCAGCTCCGGGGACAGGGGATCTAATGAAAAACTGTTTTTT.

The sample holds a few counts of this clone. The chain uses TRBV19 and TRBJ1-5; D not certain. The germline V gene encodes CDR1 LNHDA and CDR2 SQIVND (reference sequence). CDR3 size: 14 residues. Trimming stripped 7 bases from V and 0 bases from J, with 10 bases between. CDR3 in DNA: TGTGCCAGTACAGCAGACTATAGCAATCAGCCCCAGCATTTT. It is translated as CASTADYSNQPQHF. The variable domain in full, completed from reference TRBV19 and TRBJ1-5, reads DGGITQSPKYLFRKEGQNVTLSCEQNLNHDAMYWYRQDPGQGLRLIYYSQIVNDFQKGDIAEGYSVSREKKESFPLTVTSAQKNPTAFYLCASTADYSNQPQHFGDGTRLSIL.

The V gene is TRBV30, the J gene TRBJ1-3; D is uncertain. Germline-derived CDR1 and CDR2 are GTSNPN and SVGIG (reference sequence). This CDR3 is 14 amino acids long. V was trimmed by 2 bases and J by 2 bases, leaving 10 bases between them. CDR3 coding DNA: TGTGCCTGGAGTCTCGGGGAGCCTGGAAACACCATATATTTT. The encoded protein is CAWSLGEPGNTIYF.

This clone was recorded only once. CDR3 residues: CASSKRVLLGNEQFF. The CDR3 DNA follows: TGCGCCAGCAGCAAGCGGGTCCTCCTGGGGAATGAGCAGTTCTTC. The gene calls are TRBV5-1 and TRBJ2-1; maybe TRBD2 (6 bases). V was shortened by 4 bases and J by 7 bases, with 18 bases between the two germline ends. The CDR3 contains 15 residues. Per germline, CDR1 SGHRS and CDR2 YFSETQ.

J is TRBJ2-2 and V is TRBV6-1; no clear D gene. Germline V CDR1 and CDR2: MNHNS, SASEGT. The CDR3 is 16 amino acids. V lost 0 bases to trimming and J lost 0 bases, with 8 bases between them. The CDR3, as DNA: TGTGCCAGCAGTGAAGCTATCGGTCCGAACACCGGGGAGCTGTTTTTT. Encoded protein: CASSEAIGPNTGELFF.

A remark on this clone: Likely a read error: the CDR3 ends without its conserved phenylalanine or tryptophan. The DNA is left out, because the CDR3 cannot be placed on it with certainty; the CDR3 is given as TCRdb lists it. V usage is TRBV6-4 and J usage is TRBJ2-7; TRBD1, the D gene given by the table, was not confirmed from the DNA. Per germline, CDR1 MRHNA and CDR2 SNTAGT. The CDR3 length is 9 residues, termini included. CDR3 in amino acids: CASSDSRHL.

In nucleotides, the CDR3 is TGCGCCAGCAGCTTGGTTATTTCGGCGGGAGCTTCCTACGAGCAGTACTTC. It yields the protein CASSLVISAGASYEQYF. The genes are TRBV5-1 and TRBJ2-7; TRBD2 matches at 7 bases. Trimming took 0 bases from V and 1 from J; bases not matched to a gene: 10. CDR1 SGHRS and CDR2 YFSETQ come from the germline V gene. The CDR3 has 17 amino acids.

Concerning this clone itself: An end of the junction does not agree with germline; a read error may underlie this. CDR3 bases: TGTGCCTGGAGTGAGGGGGCTGGTGGAAGCACCATATATTTT. It codes for CAWSEGAGGSTIYF. This chain uses TRBV30 with TRBJ1-3; 7 bases match TRBD1. The CDR3 length is 14 residues. Germline loops: CDR1 GTSNPN, CDR2 SVGIG (reference sequence).

J is TRBJ1-1 and V is TRBV9, with D perhaps matching TRBD1 (6 bases). The CDR3 length is 15 residues. Trimming took 2 bases from V and 3 from J, leaving 14 bases between them. Germline loops: CDR1 SGDLS, CDR2 YYNGEE. CDR3 DNA sequence: TGTGCCAGCAGCGTTTTCAGGGGCCCGGACACTGAAGCTTTCTTT. It codes for CASSVFRGPDTEAFF.

This clone appeared a few times. The chain is built from TRBV18 and TRBJ2-3; D is uncertain. Germline V lookup: CDR1 KGHSH, CDR2 LQKENI. The CDR3 runs 14 residues. V lost 0 bases to trimming and J lost 4 bases, with 8 bases between them. CDR3 coding DNA: TGTGCCAGCTCACCACCAGAGCTCGCAGATACGCAGTATTTT. Translating it yields CASSPPELADTQYF.

V gene TRBV19 combines with J gene TRBJ2-4; 11 nucleotides agree with TRBD2. Germline V gives CDR1 LNHDA, CDR2 SQIVND (reference sequence). V trimming: 5 bases; J trimming: 0 bases; junction bases outside the gene matches: 12. The CDR3 consists of 19 residues. CDR3: CASSSTSGRGPLAKNIQYF. The DNA for the CDR3 is TGTGCCAGTAGTTCCACTAGCGGGAGAGGCCCACTAGCCAAAAACATTCAGTACTTC.

The chain uses TRBV7-9 and TRBJ2-3; TRBD1 might be the D (5 bases). The CDR3 extends over 17 amino acids. V lost 0 bases and J lost 4, with 17 bases in between. Germline V gives CDR1 SEHNR, CDR2 FQNEAQ (reference sequence). DNA of the CDR3: TGTGCCAGCAGCTTAGCCCCCGGCAGGGAATACGCAGATACGCAGTATTTT. Protein product: CASSLAPGREYADTQYF.

The CDR3 bases are TGTGCCAGCAGCGTTAGTAATCAGCCCCAGCATTTT. This encodes CASSVSNQPQHF. The chain links TRBV13 to TRBJ1-5; the D is unclear. Germline V lookup: CDR1 PRHDT, CDR2 FYEKMQ (reference sequence). The CDR3 runs to 12 residues. Deletions cut 5 bases from V and 4 bases from J, with 6 bases between.

The CDR3 DNA reads TGTGCCAGCAGTGGACAGGGGGATGGGGAGACCCAGTACTTC. Translating it yields CASSGQGDGETQYF. J is TRBJ2-5 and V is TRBV28, with 10 bases lining up with TRBD1. Germline V lookup: CDR1 MDHEN, CDR2 SYDVKM. The CDR3 sequence is 14 residues long. Trimming at V came to 5 bases and at J to 5 bases, leaving 5 bases not matched to a gene. The variable domain in full, completed from reference TRBV28 and TRBJ2-5, reads DVKVTQSSRYLVKRTGEKVFLECVQDMDHENMFWYRQDPGLGLRLIYFSYDVKMKEKGDIPEGYSVSREKKERFSLILESASTNQTSMYLCASSGQGDGETQYFGPGTRLLVL.